These 8 T cell receptor beta chains share one sample of origin, sequenced in a study of OX40 agonist ivuxolimab in advanced cancers. Library method: the immunoSEQ multiplex PCR assay. TCRdb provides this immuneACCESS table in a form limited to in-frame rearrangements. Some clones are lacking; in checked studies, under half of them reflect an unresolved V gene, and why the rest are absent is not known. Within this sample are approximately 66,000 clones, with approximately 90% of them counted one time only. The ten top clones hold about 6.5% of the sample. The starting material was CD4+ or CD8+ T cells sorted from blood, obtained in a trial of the OX40 agonist ivuxolimab. The receptors come from an adult with an advanced solid tumor such as melanoma, head and neck, liver or kidney cancer.

The gene calls are TRBV9 and TRBJ2-2, with D unresolved. V gave up 4 bases and J gave up 8 bases, with 9 bases separating them. The CDR3 sequence is 12 residues long. Per the germline V gene, CDR1 is SGDLS and CDR2 is YYNGEE. The CDR3: CASSIGSGELFF. Written as DNA, the CDR3 is TGTGCCAGCAGCATCGGATCGGGGGAGCTGTTTTTT.

The chain joins TRBV12-5 to TRBJ2-3; either TRBD1 or TRBD2 may supply D (6 bases each). The germline CDR1 and CDR2 sequences are LGHNT and FRNRAP. V was shortened by 6 bases and J by 2 bases, with 24 bases between the two germline ends. The CDR3 extends over 18 amino acids. The CDR3 loop reads CASGFPHSPGDNTDTQYF. The CDR3 DNA sequence: TGTGCTAGTGGCTTCCCTCATTCCCCGGGGGACAACACAGATACGCAGTATTTT.

The chain is built from TRBV14 and TRBJ2-7; no firm D call. The CDR3 is 14 amino acids. V lost 0 bases and J lost 5, with 11 bases in between. Germline values: CDR1 SGHDN, CDR2 FVKESK. In DNA, the CDR3 is TGTGCCAGCAGCCAAGAAGTCAAGGCCCACGAGCAGTACTTC. Translation gives CASSQEVKAHEQYF.

The chain uses TRBV5-5 and TRBJ2-1; maybe TRBD2 (5 bases). CDR1 is SGHKS, CDR2 YYEKEE, per germline (reference sequence). The germline V and J ends were trimmed by 3 bases and 10 bases, with 20 bases remaining between them. The CDR3 is 15 amino acids. The CDR3 DNA reads as TGTGCCAGCAGCTCGGCGCAAGACGCTGCGGGCGAGCAGTTCTTC. Protein product: CASSSAQDAAGEQFF.

The chain carries TRBV28 and TRBJ2-2, with 9 bases that match TRBD1. This CDR3 is 15 amino acids long. V was pared by 8 bases and J by 6 bases, with 10 bases of the junction left unmatched. CDR1 MDHEN and CDR2 SYDVKM come from the germline V gene. The CDR3 spells CASGYPQGAPGELFF. The CDR3 nucleotides are TGTGCCAGCGGTTATCCACAGGGGGCGCCCGGGGAGCTGTTTTTT.

J is TRBJ2-7 and V is TRBV5-5, with TRBD1 identical over 10 bases. This CDR3 contains 14 residues. Losses at the gene ends were 0 bases for V and 5 bases for J; bases not matched to a gene: 2. In germline, CDR1 is SGHKS, CDR2 YYEKEE (reference sequence). CDR3 nucleotide sequence: TGTGCCAGCAGCTTGGGACAGGGGGCTGACGAGCAGTACTTC. Translated, it gives CASSLGQGADEQYF.

This rearrangement joins TRBV10-2 to TRBJ1-1; 7 bases are a match to TRBD1. The ends lost 6 bases at V and 0 bases at J; junction bases unmatched: 1. Per germline, CDR1 WSHSY and CDR2 SAAADI. CDR3 size: 13 residues. The CDR3 DNA reads TGCGCCAGCAGCACAGGGGTGAACACTGAAGCTTTCTTT. Amino acids: CASSTGVNTEAFF.

The chain links TRBV28 to TRBJ2-1, with 7 bases lining up with TRBD1. There are 13 residues in the CDR3. Germline V CDR1 and CDR2: MDHEN, SYDVKM. The trim removed 3 bases at V and 9 bases at J, leaving 5 bases unmatched. CDR3 nucleotide sequence: TGTGCCAGCAGTTTGATACAGGGGAGTGAGCAGTTCTTC. It translates to CASSLIQGSEQFF.